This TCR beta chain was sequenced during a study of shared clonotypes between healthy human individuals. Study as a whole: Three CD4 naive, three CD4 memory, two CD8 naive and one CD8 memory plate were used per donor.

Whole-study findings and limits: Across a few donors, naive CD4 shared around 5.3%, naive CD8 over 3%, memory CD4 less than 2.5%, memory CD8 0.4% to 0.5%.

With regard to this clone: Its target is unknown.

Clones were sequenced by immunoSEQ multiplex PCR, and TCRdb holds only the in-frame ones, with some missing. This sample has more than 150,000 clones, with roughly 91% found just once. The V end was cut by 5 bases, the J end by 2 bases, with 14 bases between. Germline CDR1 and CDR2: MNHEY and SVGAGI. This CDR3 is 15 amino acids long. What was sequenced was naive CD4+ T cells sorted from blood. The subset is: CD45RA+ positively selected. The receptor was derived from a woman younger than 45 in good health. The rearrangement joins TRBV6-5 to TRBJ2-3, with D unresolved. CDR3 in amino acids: CASSPESVATDTQYF. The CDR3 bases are TGTGCCAGCAGTCCGGAGTCTGTTGCCACAGATACGCAGTATTTT.